One sample yielded the 32 T cell receptor beta chains listed below, sequenced in a study of cytomegalovirus exposure and HLA in healthy donors. The protocol was immunoSEQ multiplex PCR, while the TCRdb copy is restricted to in-frame clones and leaves out a portion. The sample lists roughly 300,000 clones, about 90% occurring once. The sample comprised PBMCs. These receptors all come from a woman in her twenties or thirties in good health and CMV-seropositive.

The rearrangement uses TRBV11-2 and TRBJ2-7; 8 bases are shared with TRBD2. CDR1 is SGHAT and CDR2 is FQNNGV in the germline V gene. CDR3 length: 15 residues. Losses at the gene ends were 0 bases for V and 7 bases for J; bases not matched to a gene: 8. Written as DNA, the CDR3 is TGTGCCAGCAGCTTAGATTACGGGGGGGCCGGGGAGCAGTACTTC. It translates to CASSLDYGGAGEQYF. Looking up the rest from reference TRBV11-2 and TRBJ2-7 gives the full variable domain: EAGVAQSPRYKIIEKRQSVAFWCNPISGHATLYWYQQILGQGPKLLIQFQNNGVVDDSQLPKDRFSAERLKGVDSTLKIQPAKLEDSAVYLCASSLDYGGAGEQYFGPGTRLTVT.

The V gene is TRBV6-6, the J gene TRBJ1-2; D remains unclear. There are 15 residues in the CDR3. V dropped 1 base and J dropped 2 bases, with 11 bases sitting between them. CDR1 is MNHNY and CDR2 is SVGAGI in the germline V gene (reference sequence). CDR3 sequence: CASSYFPGENYGYTF. CDR3 DNA: TGTGCCAGCAGTTACTTTCCAGGAGAAAACTATGGCTACACCTTC.

The CDR3 is CASRDRGQGDTQYF. The CDR3 region has the DNA TGTGCCAGCAGAGACAGGGGGCAAGGGGATACGCAGTATTTT. This sequence joins TRBV6-1 and TRBJ2-3, with 10 bases matching TRBD1. The CDR3 totals 14 residues. Germline V gene lookup returns CDR1 MNHNS and CDR2 SASEGT. The V segment lost 6 bases and the J segment 6 bases; nucleotides outside the gene matches: 6.

The CDR3 DNA reads TGTGCCAGCAGTAAACAGGGGAACACTGAAGCTTTCTTT. The encoded protein is CASSKQGNTEAFF. The chain has TRBV6-5 and TRBJ1-1, with D tentatively TRBD1 (6 bases). The germline gives CDR1 MNHEY, CDR2 SVGAGI. Trimming cost V 5 bases and J 1 base, with 8 bases left between them. The CDR3 extends over 13 amino acids.

The chain carries TRBV6-5 and TRBJ1-5; possible D gene TRBD1, 6 bases. Germline V CDR1 and CDR2: MNHEY, SVGAGI. The CDR3 is 15 residues long. Trimming cost V 6 bases and J 3 bases, with 15 bases left between them. Here the CDR3 reads CASSLRSGVNQPQHF. In DNA form, the CDR3 reads TGTGCCAGCAGCCTAAGGTCAGGGGTCAATCAGCCCCAGCATTTT.

This rearrangement joins TRBV27 to TRBJ2-3, with D uncertain. The germline V gene has CDR1 MNHEY and CDR2 SMNVEV (reference sequence). Trimming removed 3 bases at V and 3 bases at J, with 10 bases between. The CDR3 totals 14 residues. This CDR3 reads CASSFFRNTDTQYF. The CDR3 DNA reads TGTGCCAGCAGTTTCTTCCGGAATACAGATACGCAGTATTTT.

The chain joins TRBV7-3 to TRBJ2-3; no firm D call. Germline V gives CDR1 SGHTA, CDR2 FQGTGA. The CDR3 is 14 amino acids. V was trimmed by 2 bases and J by 5 bases, leaving 11 bases between them. The CDR3 is CASSLGPNEDTQYF. The DNA for the CDR3 is TGTGCCAGCAGCTTAGGTCCTAATGAAGATACGCAGTATTTT.

The chain joins TRBV6-4 to TRBJ2-3, with 9 bases lining up with TRBD2. The germline CDR1 and CDR2 sequences are MRHNA and SNTAGT. The CDR3 is 16 residues long. The V gene end was trimmed by 2 bases and the J gene end by 4 bases; junction bases not matched to a gene: 7. CDR3 residues: CASSDGSAGGPDTQYF. CDR3 coding DNA: TGTGCCAGCAGTGACGGCTCGGCGGGGGGGCCAGATACGCAGTATTTT.

The V gene is TRBV7-9, the J gene TRBJ1-6, with no clear D. From germline, CDR1 is SEHNR and CDR2 FQNEAQ (reference sequence). The CDR3 spans 14 residues. V shed 5 bases and J shed 4 bases, with 9 bases lying between them. The CDR3 DNA is TGTGCCAGCAGCACGCAAGGTTATAATTCACCCCTCCACTTT. It encodes CASSTQGYNSPLHF. Complete variable domain (other parts from reference TRBV7-9 and TRBJ1-6): DTGVSQNPRHKITKRGQNVTFRCDPISEHNRLYWYRQTLGQGPEFLTYFQNEAQLEKSRLLSDRFSAERPKGSFSTLEIQRTEQGDSAMYLCASSTQGYNSPLHFGNGTRLTVT.

This rearrangement joins TRBV4-1 to TRBJ2-2; 8 bases fit TRBD2. The CDR3 length is 17 residues. Germline V gene data show CDR1 as MGHRA and CDR2 as YSYEKL. V lost 0 bases and J lost 9; bases outside the gene matches: 12. CDR3: CASSQEGGGRANRELFF. CDR3 DNA: TGCGCCAGCAGCCAAGAGGGCGGGGGGCGTGCAAATAGGGAGCTGTTTTTT.

This clone was observed a few times. The rearrangement uses TRBV20-1 and TRBJ2-3; D is perhaps TRBD2 (5 bases). Trimming removed 7 bases from V and 5 bases from J, with 10 bases in between. Germline V gives CDR1 DFQATT, CDR2 SNEGSKA (reference sequence). CDR3 size: 11 residues. CDR3 protein: CSEKGVDTQYF. The CDR3 DNA reads TGCAGTGAAAAGGGAGTAGATACGCAGTATTTT.

The genes are TRBV7-3 and TRBJ1-1, with D hard to call. Germline values: CDR1 SGHTA, CDR2 FQGTGA. Trimming pared 3 bases from V and 1 base from J, leaving 6 bases between. The CDR3 sequence is 13 residues long. The CDR3 bases are TGTGCCAGCAGCTTGTACAGGAACACTGAAGCTTTCTTT. This translates into CASSLYRNTEAFF.

The chain is built from TRBV15 and TRBJ1-4; D is possibly TRBD1 (5 bases). The V gene lost 2 bases and the J gene lost 2 bases, with 12 bases spanning the gap. CDR1 is LNHNV, CDR2 YYDKDF, per germline (reference sequence). This CDR3 has 16 amino acids. The CDR3, as DNA: TGTGCCACCAGCAGAACTCCCGGGACCACTAATGAAAAACTGTTTTTT. Protein sequence: CATSRTPGTTNEKLFF.

This clone was seen once. The gene calls are TRBV6-5 and TRBJ1-1; a weak D match, TRBD1 (6 bases). The V and J ends lost 2 bases and 4 bases respectively, with 14 bases between them. CDR3 length: 15 amino acids. CDR1 is MNHEY and CDR2 is SVGAGI in the germline V gene. Written as DNA, the CDR3 is TGTGCCAGCAGTTACAGTCGGGGGGCGGGCACTGAAGCTTTCTTT. Translated, it gives CASSYSRGAGTEAFF.

The chain joins TRBV6-5 to TRBJ1-2; tentative D call: TRBD1 (5 bases). Germline CDR1 reads MNHEY; CDR2 reads SVGAGI. Trimming removed 6 bases at V and 0 bases at J, with 14 bases between. The length of the CDR3 is 15 residues. This CDR3 is CASSTPGLSNYGYTF. CDR3 in DNA: TGTGCCAGCAGCACACCAGGGCTCTCTAACTATGGCTACACCTTC.

The rearrangement joins TRBV2 to TRBJ2-7; the D is unclear. The CDR3 contains 13 residues. The germline V gene encodes CDR1 SNHLY and CDR2 FYNNEI. The germline V and J ends were trimmed by 8 bases and 2 bases, with 13 bases remaining between them. The CDR3 sequence is CASERSPTYEQYF. The CDR3 bases are TGTGCCAGCGAAAGGTCGCCTACCTACGAGCAGTACTTC.

This chain links TRBV30 with TRBJ1-5; no definite D call. CDR1 is GTSNPN and CDR2 is SVGIG in the germline V gene (reference sequence). V was pared by 0 bases and J by 2 bases, with 14 bases between. CDR3 length: 16 residues. Here the CDR3 DNA reads TGTGCCTGGAGTGTACAAAAACAGAGCGGCAATCAGCCCCAGCATTTT. Translated, it gives CAWSVQKQSGNQPQHF. The variable domain in full, with the rest retrieved from reference TRBV30 and TRBJ1-5, is SQTIHQWPATLVQPVGSPLSLECTVEGTSNPNLYWYRQAAGRGLQLLFYSVGIGQISSEVPQNLSASRPQDRQFILSSKKLLLSDSGFYLCAWSVQKQSGNQPQHFGDGTRLSIL.

V gene TRBV6-1 combines with J gene TRBJ2-1, with 8 bases aligning to TRBD1. Unmatched junction bases numbered 9, after V lost 3 bases and J lost 8 bases. The length of the CDR3 is 15 residues. CDR1 and CDR2 from the germline V gene are MNHNS and SASEGT. DNA for the CDR3: TGTGCCAGCAGTGACTTTGGGGACAGGTGGTATGAGCAGTTCTTC. Amino acid sequence: CASSDFGDRWYEQFF.

The V gene is TRBV6-1, the J gene TRBJ2-7; no definite D call. CDR3 length equals 12 residues. Germline assignment: CDR1 MNHNS and CDR2 SASEGT. V gave up 1 base and J gave up 5 bases, with 6 bases separating them. The CDR3 loop reads CASSEVGDEQYF. CDR3 nucleotides: TGTGCCAGCAGTGAAGTTGGGGACGAGCAGTACTTC.

This rearrangement joins TRBV5-1 to TRBJ2-6; 7 nucleotides align to TRBD1. There are 19 residues in the CDR3. V shed 2 bases and J 0 bases; nucleotides not matched to a gene: 11. Germline CDR1 reads SGHRS; CDR2 reads YFSETQ. CDR3 nucleotides: TGCGCCAGCAGCTTTTATTCGGGACAGACAATCTCTGGGGCCAACGTCCTGACTTTC. This translates into CASSFYSGQTISGANVLTF.

The CDR3 DNA reads TGCAGCGGAGCGGACGCGTCGGGCTATGGCTACACCTTC. This translates into CSGADASGYGYTF. The chain uses TRBV29-1 and TRBJ1-2, with unresolved D. CDR3 size: 13 residues. CDR1 SQVTM and CDR2 ANQGSEA come from the germline V gene. Trimming cost V 7 bases and J 4 bases, with 16 bases left between them.

This rearrangement joins TRBV7-2 to TRBJ2-7; no definite D call. Trimming pared 5 bases from V and 0 bases from J, leaving 14 bases between. CDR1 is SGHTA and CDR2 is FQGNSA in the germline V gene. The CDR3 contains 15 residues. CDR3 region: CASSRDLTGSYEQYF. CDR3 sequence (DNA): TGTGCCAGCAGCCGAGACCTAACCGGCTCCTACGAGCAGTACTTC.

V is TRBV30 and J is TRBJ1-2, with D unresolved. The germline V gene has CDR1 GTSNPN and CDR2 SVGIG (reference sequence). The CDR3 contains 13 residues. The ends were cut back, 3 bases at V and 8 bases at J, with 16 bases in the middle. CDR3 amino acids: CAWSSRYSDGYTF. CDR3 nucleotides: TGTGCCTGGAGCTCAAGGTACAGTGACGGCTACACCTTC.

This chain connects TRBV15 to TRBJ2-3; possibly TRBD1 or TRBD2 for D (5 bases each). Germline V gene sequence: CDR1 LNHNV, CDR2 YYDKDF (reference sequence). V gave up 0 bases and J gave up 1 base, with 14 bases separating them. The CDR3 is made up of 17 amino acids. The CDR3 nucleotides read TGTGCCACCAGCAGAGATTGGCAGGGACGGGGCACAGATACGCAGTATTTT. Protein: CATSRDWQGRGTDTQYF. Combining the CDR3 with reference TRBV15 and TRBJ2-3 gives the whole variable domain DAMVIQNPRYQVTQFGKPVTLSCSQTLNHNVMYWYQQKSSQAPKLLFHYYDKDFNNEADTPDNFQSRRPNTSFCFLDIRSPGLGDTAMYLCATSRDWQGRGTDTQYFGPGTRLTVL.

In this sample, this clone turned up a few times. This CDR3 is CASSERHYYEQYF. The DNA of the CDR3 is TGTGCCAGCAGTGAAAGGCATTACTACGAGCAGTACTTC. This sequence joins TRBV2 and TRBJ2-7, with unresolved D. The germline gives CDR1 SNHLY, CDR2 FYNNEI. Trimming took off 2 bases at V and 3 bases at J, with 8 bases between the two ends. The CDR3 is 13 amino acids.

V usage is TRBV27 and J usage is TRBJ2-5, with 9 positions matching TRBD2. CDR1 is MNHEY, CDR2 SMNVEV, per germline (reference sequence). This CDR3 region has 15 residues. V was pared by 7 bases and J by 7 bases, with 13 bases of the junction left unmatched. CDR3 nucleotide sequence: TGTGCCAGCATCGCCCGACTAGCGGTTGTTGTGACCCAGTACTTC. Translating it yields CASIARLAVVVTQYF.

The CDR3 reads CASSLDSGGGTEAFF. As DNA, the CDR3 is TGCGCCAGCAGCTTGGATTCTGGGGGAGGGACTGAAGCTTTCTTT. The rearrangement joins TRBV5-1 to TRBJ1-1; a weak D match, TRBD1 (5 bases). In germline, CDR1 is SGHRS, CDR2 YFSETQ. Trimming took 0 bases from V and 5 from J, leaving 14 bases between them. This CDR3 is 15 amino acids long.

The J gene is TRBJ2-7, the V gene TRBV7-2, with D perhaps TRBD1 (5 bases). This CDR3 comprises 15 residues. In germline, CDR1 is SGHTA, CDR2 FQGNSA. V was trimmed by 3 bases and J by 2 bases, leaving 14 bases between them. In DNA, the CDR3 is TGTGCCAGCAGCTTTAGGACATCGCAAACCTACGAGCAGTACTTC. Its translation: CASSFRTSQTYEQYF.

The CDR3 coding sequence is TGTGCCAGCAGATCTCAGGCAGGGGATACGCAGTATTTT. This encodes CASRSQAGDTQYF. The chain joins TRBV6-5 to TRBJ2-3; possible D gene TRBD1, 5 bases. The CDR3 is made up of 13 amino acids. Per the germline V gene, CDR1 is MNHEY and CDR2 is SVGAGI. Trimming took 6 bases from V and 6 from J, leaving 13 bases between them.

This sequence joins TRBV29-1 and TRBJ2-7; perhaps TRBD2 as D (5 bases). The length of the CDR3 is 14 residues. Looked up from germline, CDR1 is SQVTM and CDR2 is ANQGSEA. V was shortened by 6 bases and J by 4 bases, with 19 bases between the two germline ends. The CDR3 DNA is TGCAGCGTGGGCCTAGTCGGTCGCGGGTACGAGCAGTACTTC. Protein sequence: CSVGLVGRGYEQYF.

The chain joins TRBV13 to TRBJ1-3; tentative D call: TRBD1 (5 bases). The V gene's germline CDR1 is PRHDT and CDR2 FYEKMQ (reference sequence). The CDR3 length is 13 residues. The V end was cut by 8 bases, the J end by 6 bases, with 14 bases between. CDR3 DNA: TGTGCCAGCGCTGGGGGGGAACTAAACACCATATATTTT. Protein product: CASAGGELNTIYF.

J is TRBJ1-5 and V is TRBV2, with 7 positions matching TRBD1. Germline assignment: CDR1 SNHLY and CDR2 FYNNEI. The CDR3 spans 14 residues. V gave up 5 bases and J gave up 4 bases; unmatched junction bases: 5. CDR3 sequence (DNA): TGTGCCAGCAGTACAGGGGCCGAAAATCAGCCCCAGCATTTT. The encoded protein is CASSTGAENQPQHF.